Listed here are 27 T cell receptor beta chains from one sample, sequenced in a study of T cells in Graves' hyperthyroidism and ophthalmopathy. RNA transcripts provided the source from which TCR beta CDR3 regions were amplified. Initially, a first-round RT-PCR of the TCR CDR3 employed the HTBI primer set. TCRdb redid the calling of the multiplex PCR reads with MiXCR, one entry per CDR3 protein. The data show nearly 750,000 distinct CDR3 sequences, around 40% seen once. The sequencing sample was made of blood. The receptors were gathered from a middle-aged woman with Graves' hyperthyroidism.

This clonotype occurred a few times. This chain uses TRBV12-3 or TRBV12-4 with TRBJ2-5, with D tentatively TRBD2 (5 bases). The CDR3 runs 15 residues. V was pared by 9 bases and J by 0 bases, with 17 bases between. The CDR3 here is CARTLVGGYQETQYF. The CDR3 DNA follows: TGTGCCAGAACACTGGTGGGCGGGTACCAAGAGACCCAGTACTTC.

In DNA, the CDR3 is TGTGCCATCACTCCCCAAGAGGGGATTTACGAGCAGTACTTC. Its translation: CAITPQEGIYEQYF. V usage is TRBV6-5 and J usage is TRBJ2-7; D possibly matches TRBD1 or TRBD2 (5 bases each). Germline CDR1 reads MNHEY; CDR2 reads SVGAGI. V gave up 10 bases and J gave up 4 bases, with 20 bases separating them. This CDR3 spans 14 amino acids.

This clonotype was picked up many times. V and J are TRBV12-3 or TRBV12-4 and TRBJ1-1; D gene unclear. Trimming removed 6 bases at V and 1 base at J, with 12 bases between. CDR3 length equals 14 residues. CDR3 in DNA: TGTGCCAGCAGAGACCCGTCGGAGAACACTGAAGCTTTCTTT. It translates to CASRDPSENTEAFF.

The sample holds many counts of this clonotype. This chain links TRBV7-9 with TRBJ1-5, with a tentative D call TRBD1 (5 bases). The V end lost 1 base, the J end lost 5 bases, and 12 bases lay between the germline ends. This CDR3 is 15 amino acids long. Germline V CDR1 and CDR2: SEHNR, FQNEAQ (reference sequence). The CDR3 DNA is TGTGCCAGCAGCTTAGGGGGTCCAGGGTATCAGCCCCAGCATTTT. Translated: CASSLGGPGYQPQHF.

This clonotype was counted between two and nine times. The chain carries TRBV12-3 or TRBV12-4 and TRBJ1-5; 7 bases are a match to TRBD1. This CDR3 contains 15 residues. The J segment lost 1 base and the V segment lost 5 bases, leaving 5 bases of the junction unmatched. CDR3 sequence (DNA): TGTGCCAGCAGTCACAGGGGCTGGAGCAATCAGCCCCAGCATTTT. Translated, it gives CASSHRGWSNQPQHF.

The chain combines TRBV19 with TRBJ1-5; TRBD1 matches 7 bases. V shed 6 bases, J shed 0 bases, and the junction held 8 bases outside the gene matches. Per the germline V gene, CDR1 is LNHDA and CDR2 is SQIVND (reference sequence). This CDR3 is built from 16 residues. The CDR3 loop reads CASSVQGPYSNQPQHF. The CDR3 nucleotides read TGTGCCAGTAGCGTACAGGGGCCCTATAGCAATCAGCCCCAGCATTTT.

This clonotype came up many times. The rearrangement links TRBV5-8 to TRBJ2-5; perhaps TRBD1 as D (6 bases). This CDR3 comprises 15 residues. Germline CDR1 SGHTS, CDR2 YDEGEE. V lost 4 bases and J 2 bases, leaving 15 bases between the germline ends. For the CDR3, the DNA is TGTGCCAGCAGCAATCCGGGACAAAGACAAGAGACCCAGTACTTC. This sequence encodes CASSNPGQRQETQYF.

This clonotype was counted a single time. The CDR3 here is CSSGGGETQYF. CDR3 DNA sequence: TGCAGCTCAGGGGGCGGGGAGACCCAGTACTTC. The J gene is TRBJ2-5, the V gene TRBV20-1, with TRBD1 matching over 8 bases. Germline loops: CDR1 DFQATT, CDR2 SNEGSKA (reference sequence). The CDR3 is made up of 11 amino acids.

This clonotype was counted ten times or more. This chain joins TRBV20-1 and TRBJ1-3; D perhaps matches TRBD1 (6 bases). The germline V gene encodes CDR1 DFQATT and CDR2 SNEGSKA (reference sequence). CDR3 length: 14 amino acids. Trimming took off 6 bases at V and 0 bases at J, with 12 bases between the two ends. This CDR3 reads CSARQDNSGNTIYF. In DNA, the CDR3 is TGCAGTGCCAGACAGGACAACTCTGGAAACACCATATATTTT.

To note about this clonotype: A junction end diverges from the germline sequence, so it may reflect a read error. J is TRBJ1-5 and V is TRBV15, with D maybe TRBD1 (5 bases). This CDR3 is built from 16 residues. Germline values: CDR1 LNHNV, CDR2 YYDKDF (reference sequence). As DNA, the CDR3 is TGTGCCATCAGCAGTTCCGGGACTCCTAGCAATCAGCCCCAGCATTTT. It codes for CAISSSGTPSNQPQHF.

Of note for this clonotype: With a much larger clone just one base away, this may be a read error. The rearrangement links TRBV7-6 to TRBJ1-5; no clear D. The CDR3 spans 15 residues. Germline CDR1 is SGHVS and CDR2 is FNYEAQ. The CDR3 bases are TGTGCCAGCGGCTTAAATGGTCTTAGCAATCAGCCCCAGCATTTT. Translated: CASGLNGLSNQPQHF.

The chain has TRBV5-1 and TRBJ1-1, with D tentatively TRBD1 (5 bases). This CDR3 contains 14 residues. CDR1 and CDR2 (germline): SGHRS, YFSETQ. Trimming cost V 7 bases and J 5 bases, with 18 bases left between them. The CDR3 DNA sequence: TGCGCCAGCCGAGACTTAAAAAAGGGGACTGAAGCTTTCTTT. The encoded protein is CASRDLKKGTEAFF.

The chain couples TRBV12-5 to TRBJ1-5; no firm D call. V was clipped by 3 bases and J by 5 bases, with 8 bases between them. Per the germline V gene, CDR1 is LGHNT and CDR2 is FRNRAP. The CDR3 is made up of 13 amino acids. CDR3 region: CASGFGRDQPQHF. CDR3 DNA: TGTGCTAGTGGTTTCGGTAGGGATCAGCCCCAGCATTTT.

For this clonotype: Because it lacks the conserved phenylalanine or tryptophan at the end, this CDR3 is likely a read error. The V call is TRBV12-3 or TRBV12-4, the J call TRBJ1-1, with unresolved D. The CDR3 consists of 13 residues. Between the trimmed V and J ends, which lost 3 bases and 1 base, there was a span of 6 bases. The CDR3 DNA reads TGTGCCAGCAGTTTTCGGGGGAACACTGAAGCTTTCCTT. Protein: CASSFRGNTEAFL.

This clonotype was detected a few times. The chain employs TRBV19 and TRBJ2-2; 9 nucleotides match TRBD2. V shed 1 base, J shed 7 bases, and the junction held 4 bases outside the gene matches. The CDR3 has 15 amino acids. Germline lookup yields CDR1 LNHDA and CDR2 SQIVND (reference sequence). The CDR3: CASSIGTSEIGELFF. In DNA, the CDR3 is TGTGCCAGTAGTATAGGGACTAGCGAGATCGGGGAGCTGTTTTTT.

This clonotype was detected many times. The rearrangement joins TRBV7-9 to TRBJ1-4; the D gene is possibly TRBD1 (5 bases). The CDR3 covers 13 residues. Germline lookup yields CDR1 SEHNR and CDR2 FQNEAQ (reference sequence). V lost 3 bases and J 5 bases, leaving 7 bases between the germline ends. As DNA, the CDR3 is TGTGCCAGCAGCTTCAGGGAGAATGAAAAACTGTTTTTT. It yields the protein CASSFRENEKLFF.

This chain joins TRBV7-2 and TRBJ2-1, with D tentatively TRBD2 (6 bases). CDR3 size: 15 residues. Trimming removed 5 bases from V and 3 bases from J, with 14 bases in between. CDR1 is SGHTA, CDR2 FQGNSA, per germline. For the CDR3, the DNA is TGTGCCAGCAGCCCGTCCTCGCGGGGCTACAATGAGCAGTTCTTC. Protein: CASSPSSRGYNEQFF. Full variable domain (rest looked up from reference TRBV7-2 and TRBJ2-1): GAGVSQSPSNKVTEKGKDVELRCDPISGHTALYWYRQSLGQGLEFLIYFQGNSAPDKSGLPSDRFSAERTGGSVSTLTIQRTQQEDSAVYLCASSPSSRGYNEQFFGPGTRLTVL.

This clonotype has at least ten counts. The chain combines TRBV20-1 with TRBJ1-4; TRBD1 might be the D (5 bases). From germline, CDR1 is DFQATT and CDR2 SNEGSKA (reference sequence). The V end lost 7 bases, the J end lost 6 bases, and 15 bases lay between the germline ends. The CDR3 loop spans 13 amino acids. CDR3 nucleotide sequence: TGCAGTGTTCCGCGGGGGAGGTATGAAAAACTGTTTTTT. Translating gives CSVPRGRYEKLFF.

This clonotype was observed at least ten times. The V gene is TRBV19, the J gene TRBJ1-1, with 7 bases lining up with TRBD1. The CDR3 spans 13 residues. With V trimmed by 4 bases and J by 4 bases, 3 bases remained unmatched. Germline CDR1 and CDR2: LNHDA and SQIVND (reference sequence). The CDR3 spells CASSKTGSTEAFF. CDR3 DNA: TGTGCCAGTAGTAAGACAGGGAGCACTGAAGCTTTCTTT.

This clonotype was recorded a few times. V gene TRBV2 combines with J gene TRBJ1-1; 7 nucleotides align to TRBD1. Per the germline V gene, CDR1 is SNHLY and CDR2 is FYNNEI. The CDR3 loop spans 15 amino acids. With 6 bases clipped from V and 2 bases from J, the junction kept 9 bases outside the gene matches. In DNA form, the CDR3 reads TGTGCCAGCAGGAAACTGGGACAGCCCAACACTGAAGCTTTCTTT. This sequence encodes CASRKLGQPNTEAFF.

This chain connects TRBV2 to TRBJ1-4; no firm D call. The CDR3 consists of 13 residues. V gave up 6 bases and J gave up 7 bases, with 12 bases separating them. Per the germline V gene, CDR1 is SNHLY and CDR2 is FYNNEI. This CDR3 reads CASSRPTGEKLFF. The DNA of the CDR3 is TGTGCCAGCAGCCGGCCCACGGGTGAAAAACTGTTTTTT.

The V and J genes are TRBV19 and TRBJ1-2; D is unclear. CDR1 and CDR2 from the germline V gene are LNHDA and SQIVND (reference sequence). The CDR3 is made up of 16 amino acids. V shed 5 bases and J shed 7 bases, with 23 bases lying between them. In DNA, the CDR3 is TGTGCCAGTAGTCTCTTCACCTGGGAGCCCATCGGTGGCTACACCTTC. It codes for CASSLFTWEPIGGYTF. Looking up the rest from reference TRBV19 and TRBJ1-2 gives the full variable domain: DGGITQSPKYLFRKEGQNVTLSCEQNLNHDAMYWYRQDPGQGLRLIYYSQIVNDFQKGDIAEGYSVSREKKESFPLTVTSAQKNPTAFYLCASSLFTWEPIGGYTFGSGTRLTVV.

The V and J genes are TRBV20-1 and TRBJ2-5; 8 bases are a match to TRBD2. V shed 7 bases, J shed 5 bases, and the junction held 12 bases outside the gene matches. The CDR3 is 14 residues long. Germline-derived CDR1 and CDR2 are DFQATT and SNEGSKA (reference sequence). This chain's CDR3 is CSDQGLGGEETQYF. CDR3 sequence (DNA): TGCAGTGATCAGGGACTAGGCGGGGAGGAGACCCAGTACTTC.

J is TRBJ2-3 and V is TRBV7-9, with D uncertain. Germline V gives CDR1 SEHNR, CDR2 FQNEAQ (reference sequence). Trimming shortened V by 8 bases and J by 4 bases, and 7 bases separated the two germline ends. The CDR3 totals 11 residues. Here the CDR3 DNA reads TGTGCCAGCGAAGAACCAGATACGCAGTATTTT. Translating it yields CASEEPDTQYF.

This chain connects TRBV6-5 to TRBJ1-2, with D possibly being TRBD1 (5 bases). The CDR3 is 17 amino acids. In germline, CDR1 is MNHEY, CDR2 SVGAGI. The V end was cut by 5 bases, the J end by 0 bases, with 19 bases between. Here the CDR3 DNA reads TGTGCCAGCAGTCACCGACAGCCTCTATACCCTAACTATGGCTACACCTTC. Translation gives CASSHRQPLYPNYGYTF.

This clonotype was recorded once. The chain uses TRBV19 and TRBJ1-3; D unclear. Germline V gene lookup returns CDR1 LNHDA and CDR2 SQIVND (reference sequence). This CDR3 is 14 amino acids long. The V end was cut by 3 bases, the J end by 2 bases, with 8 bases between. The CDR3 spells CASSIVGTGNTIYF. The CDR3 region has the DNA TGTGCCAGTAGTATCGTGGGGACTGGAAACACCATATATTTT.

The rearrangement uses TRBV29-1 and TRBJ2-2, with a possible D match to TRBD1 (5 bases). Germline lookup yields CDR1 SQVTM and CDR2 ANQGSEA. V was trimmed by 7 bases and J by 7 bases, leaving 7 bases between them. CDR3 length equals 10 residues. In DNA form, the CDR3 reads TGCAGCGCCAGGGACGGGGAGCTGTTTTTT. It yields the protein CSARDGELFF.